Reported below is one T cell receptor beta chain. This specimen comes from a study of blood T cell repertoires in COVID-19. The CDR3 contains 17 residues. CDR1 is LNHDA and CDR2 is SQIVND in the germline V gene (reference sequence). V lost 5 bases, J lost 0 bases, and 17 bases lay in between. Using immunoSEQ multiplex PCR, the repertoire was profiled, and TCRdb retains in-frame clones only, with some absent. Here the sample spans 250,000 or so clones, over 70% being singletons. Participant-reported clinical history was the basis for cohort assignment. A case of COVID-19 had been met by exposed participants within 2 weeks before study entry.

Sequences were obtained from PBMCs or T cells enriched from blood (not recorded which). The chain carries TRBV19 and TRBJ1-3; D might be TRBD1 (5 bases). The TCR comes from a woman aged 40 to 50 who had been exposed to COVID-19. The CDR3 sequence is CASSLYGGVYSGNTIYF. CDR3 DNA: TGTGCCAGTAGTCTCTATGGGGGGGTTTACTCTGGAAACACCATATATTTT.